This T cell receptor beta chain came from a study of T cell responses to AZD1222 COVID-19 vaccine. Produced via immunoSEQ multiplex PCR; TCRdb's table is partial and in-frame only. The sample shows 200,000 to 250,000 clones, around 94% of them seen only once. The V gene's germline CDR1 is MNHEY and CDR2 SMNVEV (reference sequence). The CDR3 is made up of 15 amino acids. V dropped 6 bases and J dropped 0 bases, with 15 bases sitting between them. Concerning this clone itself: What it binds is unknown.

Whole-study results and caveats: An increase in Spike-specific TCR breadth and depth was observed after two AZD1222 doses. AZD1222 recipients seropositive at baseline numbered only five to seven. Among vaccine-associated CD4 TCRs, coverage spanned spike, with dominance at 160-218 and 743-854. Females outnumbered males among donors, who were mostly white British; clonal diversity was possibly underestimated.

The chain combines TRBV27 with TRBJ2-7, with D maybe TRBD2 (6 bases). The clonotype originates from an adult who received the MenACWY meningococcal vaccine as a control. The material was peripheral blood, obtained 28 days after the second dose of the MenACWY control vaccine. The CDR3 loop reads CASRAYSSDSYEQYF. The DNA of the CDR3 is TGTGCCAGCAGGGCCTATTCTAGCGACTCCTACGAGCAGTACTTC.